This TCR beta chain derives from a study of control samples from healthy donors and cancer patients. Germline loops: CDR1 SGHNT, CDR2 YYREEE (reference sequence). V gave up 1 base and J gave up 5 bases, with 9 bases separating them. The CDR3 has 13 amino acids. The protocol was immunoSEQ multiplex PCR, while the TCRdb copy is restricted to in-frame clones and leaves out a portion. This table has tens of thousands of clones, roughly 93% appearing once. This chain uses TRBV5-4 with TRBJ2-5; D is unresolved. Specimen: blood. This TCR derives from a woman in her twenties or thirties in good health. CDR3 sequence: CASSLYSTETQYF. In DNA form, the CDR3 reads TGTGCCAGCAGCTTGTATAGCACGGAGACCCAGTACTTC.